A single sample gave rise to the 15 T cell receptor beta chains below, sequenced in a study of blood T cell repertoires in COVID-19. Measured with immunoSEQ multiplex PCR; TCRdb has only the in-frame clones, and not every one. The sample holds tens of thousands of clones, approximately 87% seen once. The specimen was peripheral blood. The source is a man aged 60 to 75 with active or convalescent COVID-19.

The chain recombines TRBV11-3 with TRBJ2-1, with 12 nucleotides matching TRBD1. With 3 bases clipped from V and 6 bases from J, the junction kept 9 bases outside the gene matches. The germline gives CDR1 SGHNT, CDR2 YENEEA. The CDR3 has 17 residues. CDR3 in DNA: TGTGCCAGCAGCTTGGGTACAGGGACAGGGGGCCGCAATGAGCAGTTCTTC. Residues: CASSLGTGTGGRNEQFF.

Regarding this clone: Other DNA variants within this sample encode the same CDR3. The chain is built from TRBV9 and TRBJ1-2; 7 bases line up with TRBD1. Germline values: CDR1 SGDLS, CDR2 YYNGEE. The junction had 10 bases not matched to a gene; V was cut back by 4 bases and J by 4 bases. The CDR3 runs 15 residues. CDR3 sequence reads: CASSPLGQTAYGYTF. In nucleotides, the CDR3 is TGTGCCAGCAGCCCCTTGGGACAGACCGCCTATGGCTACACCTTC.

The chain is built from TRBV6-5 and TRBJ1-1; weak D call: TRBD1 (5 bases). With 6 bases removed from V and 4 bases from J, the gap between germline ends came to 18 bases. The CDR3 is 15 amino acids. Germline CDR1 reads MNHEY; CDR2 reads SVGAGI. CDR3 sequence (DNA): TGTGCCAGCAGCTCCCGGGCCACGGGGGGCACTGAAGCTTTCTTT. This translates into CASSSRATGGTEAFF.

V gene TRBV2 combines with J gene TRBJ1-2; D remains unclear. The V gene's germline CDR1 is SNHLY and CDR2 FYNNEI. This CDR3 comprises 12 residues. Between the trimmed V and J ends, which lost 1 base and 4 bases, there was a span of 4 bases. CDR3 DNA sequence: TGTGCCAGCAGTGAAGATAGCTATGGCTACACCTTC. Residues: CASSEDSYGYTF.

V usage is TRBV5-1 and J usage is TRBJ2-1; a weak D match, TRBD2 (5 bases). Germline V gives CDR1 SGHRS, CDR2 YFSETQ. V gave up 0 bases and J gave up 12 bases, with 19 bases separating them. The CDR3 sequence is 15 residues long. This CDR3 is CASSLGSDVVPGQFF. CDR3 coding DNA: TGCGCCAGCAGCTTGGGTAGCGATGTTGTCCCCGGGCAGTTCTTC.

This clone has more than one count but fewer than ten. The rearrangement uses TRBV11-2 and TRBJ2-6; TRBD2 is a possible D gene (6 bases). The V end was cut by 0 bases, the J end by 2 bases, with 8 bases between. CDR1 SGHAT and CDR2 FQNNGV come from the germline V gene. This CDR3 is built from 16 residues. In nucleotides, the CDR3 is TGTGCCAGCAGCTTAGACTGGGGGGCTGGGGCCAACGTCCTGACTTTC. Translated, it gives CASSLDWGAGANVLTF.

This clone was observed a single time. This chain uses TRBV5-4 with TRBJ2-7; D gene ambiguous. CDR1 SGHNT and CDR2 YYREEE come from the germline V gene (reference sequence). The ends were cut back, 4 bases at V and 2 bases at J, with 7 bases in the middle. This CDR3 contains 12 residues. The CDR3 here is CASSLDTYEQYF. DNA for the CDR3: TGTGCCAGCAGCCTAGATACCTACGAGCAGTACTTC.

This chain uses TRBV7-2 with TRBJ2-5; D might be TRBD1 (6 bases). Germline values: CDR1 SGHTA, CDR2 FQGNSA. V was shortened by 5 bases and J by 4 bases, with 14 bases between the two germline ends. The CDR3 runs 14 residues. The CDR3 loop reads CASSQSGARETQYF. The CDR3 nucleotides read TGTGCCAGCAGCCAATCAGGGGCTCGAGAGACCCAGTACTTC.

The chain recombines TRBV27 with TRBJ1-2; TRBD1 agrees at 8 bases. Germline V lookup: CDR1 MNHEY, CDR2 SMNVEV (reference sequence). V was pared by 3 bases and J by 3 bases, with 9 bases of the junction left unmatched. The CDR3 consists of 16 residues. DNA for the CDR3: TGTGCCAGCAGTTTTGCGGGACAGGCGAGATACTATGGCTACACCTTC. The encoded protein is CASSFAGQARYYGYTF.

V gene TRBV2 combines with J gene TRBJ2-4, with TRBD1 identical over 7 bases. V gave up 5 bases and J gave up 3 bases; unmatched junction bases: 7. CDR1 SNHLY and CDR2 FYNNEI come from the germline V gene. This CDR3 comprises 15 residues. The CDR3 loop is CASSPSGQFKNIQYF. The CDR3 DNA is TGTGCCAGCAGTCCTTCGGGACAGTTCAAAAACATTCAGTACTTC.

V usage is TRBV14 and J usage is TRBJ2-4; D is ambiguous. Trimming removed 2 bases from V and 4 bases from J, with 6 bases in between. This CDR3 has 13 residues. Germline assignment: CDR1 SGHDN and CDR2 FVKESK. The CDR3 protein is CASSQNMKNIQYF. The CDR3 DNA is TGTGCCAGCAGCCAAAACATGAAAAACATTCAGTACTTC.

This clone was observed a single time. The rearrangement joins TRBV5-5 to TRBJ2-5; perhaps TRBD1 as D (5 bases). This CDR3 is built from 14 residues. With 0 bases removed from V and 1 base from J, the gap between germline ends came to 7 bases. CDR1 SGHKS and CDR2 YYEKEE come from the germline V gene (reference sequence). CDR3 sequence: CASSLGQIQETQYF. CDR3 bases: TGTGCCAGCAGCTTGGGACAGATCCAAGAGACCCAGTACTTC.

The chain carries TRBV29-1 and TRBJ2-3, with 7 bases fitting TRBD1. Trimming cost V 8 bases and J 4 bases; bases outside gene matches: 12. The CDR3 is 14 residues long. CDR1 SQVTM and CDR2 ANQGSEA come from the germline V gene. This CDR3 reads CSSGDSRRADTQYF. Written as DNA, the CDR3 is TGCAGCTCTGGGGACAGCCGCCGGGCAGATACGCAGTATTTT.

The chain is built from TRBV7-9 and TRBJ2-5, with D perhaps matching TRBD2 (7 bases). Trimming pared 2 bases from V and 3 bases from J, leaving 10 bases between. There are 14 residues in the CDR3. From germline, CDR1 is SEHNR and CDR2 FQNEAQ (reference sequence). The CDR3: CASSLRGTKETQYF. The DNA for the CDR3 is TGTGCCAGCAGCTTAAGGGGGACTAAAGAGACCCAGTACTTC.

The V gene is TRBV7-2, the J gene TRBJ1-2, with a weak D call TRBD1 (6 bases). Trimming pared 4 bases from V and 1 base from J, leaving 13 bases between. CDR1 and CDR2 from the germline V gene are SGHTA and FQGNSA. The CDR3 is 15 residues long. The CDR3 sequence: CASSSQGGSNYGYTF. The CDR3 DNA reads TGTGCCAGCAGCTCACAGGGTGGGAGTAACTATGGCTACACCTTC. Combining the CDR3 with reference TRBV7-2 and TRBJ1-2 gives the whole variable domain GAGVSQSPSNKVTEKGKDVELRCDPISGHTALYWYRQSLGQGLEFLIYFQGNSAPDKSGLPSDRFSAERTGGSVSTLTIQRTQQEDSAVYLCASSSQGGSNYGYTFGSGTRLTVV.